The rows below give T cell receptor beta chains drawn from one sample of a study of T cell responses to AZD1222 COVID-19 vaccine. Using immunoSEQ multiplex PCR, the repertoire was profiled, and TCRdb retains in-frame clones only, with some absent. Of about 110,000 clones listed, about 90% are singletons. The source material was peripheral blood, sampled 28 days after the second AZD1222 dose. These TCRs come from an adult who received the AZD1222 COVID-19 vaccine. CDR3s include the opening cysteine and the closing phenylalanine or tryptophan. D genes are given only for firm matches. Clone size, where shown, is once, few, many, or a class for clones that have expanded.

J | V | size | D | DNA | CDR3
TRBJ1-2 | TRBV7-2 | NA | TRBD1 | TGTGCCAGCAGCCCACAGGGGTATGGCTACACCTTC | CASSPQGYGYTF
TRBJ1-1 | TRBV12-3/TRBV12-4 | NA | NA | TGTGCCAGCAGCTCACAAGGGAACACTGAAGCTTTCTTT | CASSSQGNTEAFF
TRBJ1-6 | TRBV2 | NA | NA | TGTGCCAGTCGCTTTAGGACTAATAATTCACCCCTCCACTTT | CASRFRTNNSPLHF
TRBJ1-1 | TRBV7-2 | NA | NA | TGTGCCAGCAGCTTTGCGGGGCAGAACACTGAAGCTTTCTTT | CASSFAGQNTEAFF
TRBJ2-3 | TRBV5-1 | NA | NA | TGCGCCAGCAGCTTGGCCTCAGATACGCAGTATTTT | CASSLASDTQYF
TRBJ1-1 | TRBV7-9 | NA | NA | TGTGCCAGCAGCTTAGGGGGCATGAACACTGAAGCTTTCTTT | CASSLGGMNTEAFF
TRBJ1-2 | TRBV20-1 | NA | NA | TGCAGTGCTAGAGAGGGCTATGGCTACACCTTC | CSAREGYGYTF
TRBJ1-1 | TRBV18 | NA | NA | TGTGCCAGCTCCCAAAACAGCATGAACACTGAAGCTTTCTTT | CASSQNSMNTEAFF
TRBJ1-2 | TRBV5-1 | NA | NA | TGCGCCAGCAGCCATGACAGTGACGGCTACACCTTC | CASSHDSDGYTF
TRBJ2-7 | TRBV27 | NA | NA | TGTGCCAGCAGTTTAAGGTCAGGAGGTGTTCTTGTGTACTTC | CASSLRSGGVLVYF
TRBJ1-6 | TRBV6-5 | NA | NA | TGTGCCAGCAGTTACTCGACTGGGTTACCCCTCCACTTT | CASSYSTGLPLHF
TRBJ1-4 | TRBV9 | NA | NA | TGTGCCAGCAGCGGTGGACCGACAACTAATGAAAAACTGTTTTTT | CASSGGPTTNEKLFF
TRBJ1-4 | TRBV15 | NA | TRBD1 | TGTGCCACCAGCAGAGACGTGGCAGGGGGCGGTGAAAAACTGTTTTTT | CATSRDVAGGGEKLFF
TRBJ1-5 | TRBV19 | NA | NA | TGTGCCAGTAGTATAGGCAGGGTTAGCAATCAGCCCCAGCATTTT | CASSIGRVSNQPQHF
TRBJ2-5 | TRBV9 | NA | NA | TGTGCCAGCAGCGCTGGGACCATCCAAGAGACCCAGTACTTC | CASSAGTIQETQYF
TRBJ2-3 | TRBV24-1 | NA | NA | TGTGCCACCAGTGAGTCGGGGAGGACAGATACGCAGTATTTT | CATSESGRTDTQYF
TRBJ1-2 | TRBV5-6 | NA | TRBD1 | TGTGCCAGCAGACAGACAGGGGGCTATGGCTACACCTTC | CASRQTGGYGYTF
TRBJ2-3 | TRBV21-1 | NA | NA | TGTGCCAGCAGCTTAATTCGACTAGCGGGGGGCCCAGGGGGCAGTACGCAGTATTTT | CASSLIRLAGGPGGSTQYF
TRBJ1-6 | TRBV19 | once | TRBD1 | TGTGCCAGTAGTACCCCCCCCGGACAGGGTGTTAATTCACCCCTCCACTTT | CASSTPPGQGVNSPLHF
TRBJ1-2 | TRBV19 | NA | NA | TGTGCCAGTAGGCAGGGTGACGGAGGCTACACCTTC | CASRQGDGGYTF
TRBJ1-3 | TRBV21-1 | NA | NA | TGTGCCAGCAGCAAAGGAGGACGGAGTTACACCATATATTTT | CASSKGGRSYTIYF
TRBJ1-2 | TRBV6-5 | NA | TRBD1 | TGTGCCAGCACGGGATGGACAGGGGGCGCGGGTGGCTACACCTTC | CASTGWTGGAGGYTF
TRBJ1-2 | TRBV4-2 | NA | NA | TGTGCCAGCACCCCGGGGGGATCGAGCGGCTACACCTTC | CASTPGGSSGYTF
TRBJ1-4 | TRBV28 | NA | TRBD1 | TGTGCCAGCAGTCAACGGACAGGGTTGGAAAAACTGTTTTTT | CASSQRTGLEKLFF
TRBJ1-2 | TRBV4-1 | NA | NA | TGCGCCAGCAGCCAAGAAGCAGGAATGTATGGCTACACCTTC | CASSQEAGMYGYTF
TRBJ1-1 | TRBV27 | NA | NA | TGTGCCAGCAGTTTAGGTCCGGTAGCTTTCTTT | CASSLGPVAFF
TRBJ1-6 | TRBV18 | NA | NA | TGTGCCAGCTCACCACTTCAGGGTGACAATTCACCCCTCCACTTT | CASSPLQGDNSPLHF
TRBJ1-5 | TRBV2 | NA | TRBD1 | TGTGCCAGCACTGGACAGGGGGTCGCTCAGCCCCAGCATTTT | CASTGQGVAQPQHF
TRBJ1-2 | TRBV5-1 | NA | TRBD1 | TGCGCCAGCAGCCTGGGACAGGGGGCCGATGGCTACACCTTC | CASSLGQGADGYTF
TRBJ1-5 | TRBV18 | once | NA | TGTGCCAGCTCCCTTGGAACCGATCAGCCCCAGCATTTT | CASSLGTDQPQHF
TRBJ2-7 | TRBV28 | NA | TRBD2 | TGTGCCAGCAGTTTCCCCGGACTAGCGGGGAGCTACGAGCAGTACTTC | CASSFPGLAGSYEQYF
TRBJ2-3 | TRBV9 | NA | TRBD2 | TGTGCCAGCAGCCCCAGTGGCGGGAGGCTCACAGATACGCAGTATTTT | CASSPSGGRLTDTQYF
TRBJ1-2 | TRBV28 | NA | NA | TGTGCCACCACTAGGGGGAGGGAAGGCTACACCTTC | CATTRGREGYTF
TRBJ2-3 | TRBV15 | once | NA | TGTGCCACCCGCTCGCTACAGGGAACCACAGATACGCAGTATTTT | CATRSLQGTTDTQYF